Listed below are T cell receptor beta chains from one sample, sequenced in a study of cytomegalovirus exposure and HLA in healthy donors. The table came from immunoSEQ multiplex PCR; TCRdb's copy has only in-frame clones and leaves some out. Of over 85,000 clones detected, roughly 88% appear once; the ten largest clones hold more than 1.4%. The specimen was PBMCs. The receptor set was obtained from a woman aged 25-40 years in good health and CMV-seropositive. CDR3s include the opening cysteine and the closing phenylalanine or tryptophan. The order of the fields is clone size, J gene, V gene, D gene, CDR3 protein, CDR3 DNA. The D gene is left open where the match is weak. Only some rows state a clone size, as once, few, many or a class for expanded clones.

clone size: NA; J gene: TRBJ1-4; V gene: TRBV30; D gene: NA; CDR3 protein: CAWSPGGGRPANEKLFF; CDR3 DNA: TGTGCCTGGAGTCCCGGCGGGGGGAGGCCGGCTAATGAAAAACTGTTTTTT
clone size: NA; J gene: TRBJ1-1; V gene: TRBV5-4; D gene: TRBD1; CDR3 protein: CASSLGTGTSTEAFF; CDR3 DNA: TGTGCCAGCAGCTTGGGGACAGGGACTTCTACTGAAGCTTTCTTT
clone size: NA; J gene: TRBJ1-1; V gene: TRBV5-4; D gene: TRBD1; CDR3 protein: CASSLGGQGMNTEAFF; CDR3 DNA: TGTGCCAGCAGCTTGGGAGGACAGGGGATGAACACTGAAGCTTTCTTT
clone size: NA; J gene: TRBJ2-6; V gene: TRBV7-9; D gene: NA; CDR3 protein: CASSPRSSGANVLTF; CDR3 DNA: TGTGCCAGCAGCCCGAGGAGCTCTGGGGCCAACGTCCTGACTTTC
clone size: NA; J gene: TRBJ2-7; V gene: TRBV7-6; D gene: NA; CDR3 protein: CASSPALGVTYEQYF; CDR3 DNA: TGTGCCAGCAGCCCCGCCCTCGGGGTTACCTACGAGCAGTACTTC
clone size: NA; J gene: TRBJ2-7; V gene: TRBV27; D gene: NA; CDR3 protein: CASSPLGQTGSYEQYF; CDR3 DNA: TGTGCCAGCAGTCCCCTAGGACAGACCGGTTCCTACGAGCAGTACTTC
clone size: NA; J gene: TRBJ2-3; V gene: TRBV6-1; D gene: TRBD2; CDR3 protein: CASSEERLAGIAADTQYF; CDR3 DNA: TGTGCCAGCAGTGAAGAAAGGCTAGCGGGAATAGCTGCAGATACGCAGTATTTT
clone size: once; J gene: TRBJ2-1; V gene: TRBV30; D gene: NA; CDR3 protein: CAWSVSTSNEQFF; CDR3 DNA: TGTGCCTGGAGTGTATCAACTAGCAATGAGCAGTTCTTC
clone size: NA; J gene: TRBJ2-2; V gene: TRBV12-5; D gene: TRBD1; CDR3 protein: CASGLGQGRSGELFF; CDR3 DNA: TGTGCTAGTGGTTTGGGACAGGGGAGGTCCGGGGAGCTGTTTTTT
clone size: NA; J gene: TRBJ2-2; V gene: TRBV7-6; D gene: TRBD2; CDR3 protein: CASSLGTSGSPGELFF; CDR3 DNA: TGTGCCAGCAGCTTAGGAACTAGCGGGAGTCCCGGGGAGCTGTTTTTT
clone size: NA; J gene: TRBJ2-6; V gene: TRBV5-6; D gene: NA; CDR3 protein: CASGPTTSGANVLTF; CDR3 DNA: TGTGCCAGCGGCCCTACTACCTCTGGGGCCAACGTCCTGACTTTC
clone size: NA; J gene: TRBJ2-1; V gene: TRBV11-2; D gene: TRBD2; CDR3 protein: CASTHRRGGGAKIYNEQFF; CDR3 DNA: TGTGCCAGCACCCACAGGCGGGGCGGGGGGGCTAAGATTTACAATGAGCAGTTCTTC
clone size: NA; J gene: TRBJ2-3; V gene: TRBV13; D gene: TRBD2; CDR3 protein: CASSSGLAVPPDTQYF; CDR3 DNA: TGTGCCAGCAGCTCGGGACTAGCAGTACCGCCAGATACGCAGTATTTT
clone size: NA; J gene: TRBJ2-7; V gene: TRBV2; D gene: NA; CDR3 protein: CASSESGWEQYF; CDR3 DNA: TGTGCCAGCAGTGAATCAGGGTGGGAGCAGTACTTC
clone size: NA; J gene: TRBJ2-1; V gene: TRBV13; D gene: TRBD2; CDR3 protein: CASSILAGLQFF; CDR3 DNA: TGTGCCAGCAGCATTCTAGCGGGCCTGCAGTTCTTC
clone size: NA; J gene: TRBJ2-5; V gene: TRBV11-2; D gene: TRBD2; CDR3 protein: CASSKPGLGIQETQYF; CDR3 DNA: TGTGCCAGCAGCAAACCGGGACTAGGGATCCAAGAGACCCAGTACTTC
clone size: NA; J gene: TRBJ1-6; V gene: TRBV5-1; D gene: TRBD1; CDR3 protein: CASSTGQPNSPLHF; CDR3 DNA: TGCGCCAGCAGCACGGGACAGCCTAATTCACCCCTCCACTTT
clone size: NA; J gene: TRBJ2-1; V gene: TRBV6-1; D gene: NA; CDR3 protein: CASSEKGITGYEQFF; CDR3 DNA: TGTGCCAGCAGTGAAAAGGGGATCACGGGCTATGAGCAGTTCTTC
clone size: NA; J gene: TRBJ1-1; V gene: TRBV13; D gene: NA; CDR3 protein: CASSQRRPGASAGAFLNTEAFF; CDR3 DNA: TGTGCCAGCAGCCAACGACGTCCAGGCGCATCGGCGGGGGCATTTCTGAACACTGAAGCTTTCTTT
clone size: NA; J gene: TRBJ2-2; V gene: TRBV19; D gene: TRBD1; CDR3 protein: CASSPAGTGLNTGELFF; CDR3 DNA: TGTGCCAGTAGTCCTGCCGGGACAGGGCTTAACACCGGGGAGCTGTTTTTT
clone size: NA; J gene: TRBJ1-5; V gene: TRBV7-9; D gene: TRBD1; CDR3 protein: CASSSDRCDQPQHF; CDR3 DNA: TGTGCCAGCAGCTCGGACAGGTGTGACCAGCCCCAGCATTTT
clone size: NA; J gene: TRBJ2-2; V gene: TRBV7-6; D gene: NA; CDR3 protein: CASSEGLYTGELFF; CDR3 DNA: TGTGCCAGCAGCGAGGGTTTATATACCGGGGAGCTGTTTTTT
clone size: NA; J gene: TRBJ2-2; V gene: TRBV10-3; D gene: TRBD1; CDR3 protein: CAISWTGTFGELFF; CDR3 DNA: TGTGCCATCAGTTGGACAGGGACTTTCGGGGAGCTGTTTTTT
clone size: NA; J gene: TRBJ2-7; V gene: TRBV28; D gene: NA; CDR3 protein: CASSVRGTYEQYF; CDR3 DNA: TGTGCCAGCAGTGTGCGAGGCACCTACGAGCAGTACTTC
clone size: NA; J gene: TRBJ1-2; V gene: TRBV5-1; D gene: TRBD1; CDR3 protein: CASSPAAGTGPISNYGYTF; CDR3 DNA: TGCGCCAGCAGCCCTGCTGCCGGGACAGGGCCTATATCTAACTATGGCTACACCTTC
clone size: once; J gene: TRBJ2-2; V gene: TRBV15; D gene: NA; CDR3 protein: CATQRNRGTGELFF; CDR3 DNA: TGTGCCACGCAGCGTAATAGGGGCACCGGGGAGCTGTTTTTT
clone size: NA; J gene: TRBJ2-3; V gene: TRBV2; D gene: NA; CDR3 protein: CASSEARRDTQYF; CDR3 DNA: TGTGCCAGCAGTGAAGCGCGGAGAGATACGCAGTATTTT